This is a list of T cell receptor beta chains from one sample in a study of CD8+ T cells in alopecia areata. Measured with immunoSEQ multiplex PCR; TCRdb has only the in-frame clones, and not every one. This table holds 190,000 or so clones, more than 45% found once. The material sequenced was CD4+ T cells sorted from blood, taken at week 24, from a patient treated with tofacitinib. The source is a human donor with alopecia areata. Both conserved end residues are trimmed from each CDR3. D genes are given only for firm matches.

D	V	J	CDR3
-	TRBV30	TRBJ1-5	AWSSSGDQPQH
-	TRBV7-6	TRBJ2-5	ASSLVQRSETQY
TRBD2	TRBV6-5	TRBJ2-7	ASFKREGTYEQY
-	TRBV29-1	TRBJ2-5	SVEGSRIGPETQY
-	TRBV5-1	TRBJ2-7	ASSFAGSRSEQY
TRBD1	TRBV4-2	TRBJ1-4	ASSQATGVGEKLF
-	TRBV5-6	TRBJ1-1	ASSTARGMNTEAF
TRBD1	TRBV18	TRBJ1-1	ASSPPSGGHEAF
-	TRBV19	TRBJ2-7	ASSPGQGATYEQY
TRBD1	TRBV5-1	TRBJ1-2	ASSLTGEGYT
-	TRBV29-1	TRBJ2-3	SVPLTGEGLTQY
TRBD2	TRBV7-2	TRBJ2-1	ASSVAGAPGNEQF
TRBD1	TRBV5-4	TRBJ2-5	ASSFSGQGEETQY
-	TRBV4-3	TRBJ1-2	ASSQDRQTDPFNYGYT
TRBD1	TRBV5-1	TRBJ2-1	ASSPYRDSYNEQF
TRBD2	TRBV5-6	TRBJ2-4	ASSFAPSGTKSAKNIQY
-	TRBV28	TRBJ2-1	ASMIYNEQF
-	TRBV29-1	TRBJ1-2	SVDRGAGGYT
-	TRBV5-1	TRBJ2-2	ASSLAPPPRDTGELF
-	TRBV2	TRBJ2-3	ASSVGVAFTDTQY
-	TRBV28	TRBJ1-4	ASYTGSDEKLF
TRBD2	TRBV7-2	TRBJ2-7	ASRESGGYSYEQY
-	TRBV28	TRBJ1-5	ASSPPRANNQPQH
-	TRBV7-9	TRBJ1-1	ASSIMNTEAF
TRBD1	TRBV5-4	TRBJ2-3	ASSRQQGLLTDTQY
-	TRBV29-1	TRBJ1-1	SALGQGPAF
-	TRBV29-1	TRBJ1-2	SVEAKGDYGGGYT
-	TRBV5-4	-	ASSAQGSGSYEQY
-	TRBV7-7	TRBJ1-5	ASSLVPEGPQH
TRBD1	TRBV6-5	TRBJ2-7	ASSYAGVDRGNEQY
-	TRBV29-1	TRBJ1-1	SVDLSLQAF